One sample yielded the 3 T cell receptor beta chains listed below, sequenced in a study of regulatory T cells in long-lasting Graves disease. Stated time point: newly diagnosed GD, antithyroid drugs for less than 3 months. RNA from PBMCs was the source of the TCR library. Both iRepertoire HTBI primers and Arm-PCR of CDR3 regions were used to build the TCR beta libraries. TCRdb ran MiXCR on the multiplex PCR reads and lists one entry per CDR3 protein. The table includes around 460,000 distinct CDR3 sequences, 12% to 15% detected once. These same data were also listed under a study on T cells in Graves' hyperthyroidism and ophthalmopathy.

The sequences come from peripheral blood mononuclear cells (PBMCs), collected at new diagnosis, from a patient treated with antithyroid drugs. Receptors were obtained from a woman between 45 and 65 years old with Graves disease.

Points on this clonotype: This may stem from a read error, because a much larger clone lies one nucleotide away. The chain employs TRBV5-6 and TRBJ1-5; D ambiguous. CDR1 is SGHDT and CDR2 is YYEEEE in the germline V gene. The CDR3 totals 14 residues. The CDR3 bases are TGTGCCAGCAGCACCATAAATAGCACTCAGCCCCAGCATTTT. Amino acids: CASSTINSTQPQHF.

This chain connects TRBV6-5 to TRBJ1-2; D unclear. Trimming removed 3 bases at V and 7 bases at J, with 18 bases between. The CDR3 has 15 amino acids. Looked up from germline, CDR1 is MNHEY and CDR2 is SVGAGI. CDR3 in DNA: TGTGCCAGCAGTTATCAAGACTCCGACCCCCTTGGCTACACCTTC. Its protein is CASSYQDSDPLGYTF.

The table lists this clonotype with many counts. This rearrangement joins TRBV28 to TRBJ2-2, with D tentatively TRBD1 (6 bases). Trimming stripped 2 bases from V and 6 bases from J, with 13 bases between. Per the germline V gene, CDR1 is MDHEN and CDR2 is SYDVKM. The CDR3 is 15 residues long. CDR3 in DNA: TGTGCCAGCAGTTTAGATTATAACAGGGCCGGGGAGCTGTTTTTT. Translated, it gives CASSLDYNRAGELFF.